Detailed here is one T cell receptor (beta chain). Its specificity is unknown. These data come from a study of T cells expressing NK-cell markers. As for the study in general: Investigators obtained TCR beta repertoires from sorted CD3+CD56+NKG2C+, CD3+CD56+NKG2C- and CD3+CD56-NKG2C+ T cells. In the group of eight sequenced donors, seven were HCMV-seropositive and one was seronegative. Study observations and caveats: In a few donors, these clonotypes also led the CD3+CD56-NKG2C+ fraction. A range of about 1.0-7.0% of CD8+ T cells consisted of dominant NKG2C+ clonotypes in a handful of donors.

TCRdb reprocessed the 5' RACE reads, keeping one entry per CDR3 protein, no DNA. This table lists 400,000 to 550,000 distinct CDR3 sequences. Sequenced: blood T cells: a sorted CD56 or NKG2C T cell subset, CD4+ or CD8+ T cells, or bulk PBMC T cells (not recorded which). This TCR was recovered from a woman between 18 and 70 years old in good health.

This CDR3 reads CSVGRGTEQFF. The chain employs TRBV29-1 and TRBJ2-1; TCRdb lists TRBD1, though no DNA is available to test this call. Germline CDR1 is SQVTM and CDR2 is ANQGSEA. This CDR3 has 11 amino acids.